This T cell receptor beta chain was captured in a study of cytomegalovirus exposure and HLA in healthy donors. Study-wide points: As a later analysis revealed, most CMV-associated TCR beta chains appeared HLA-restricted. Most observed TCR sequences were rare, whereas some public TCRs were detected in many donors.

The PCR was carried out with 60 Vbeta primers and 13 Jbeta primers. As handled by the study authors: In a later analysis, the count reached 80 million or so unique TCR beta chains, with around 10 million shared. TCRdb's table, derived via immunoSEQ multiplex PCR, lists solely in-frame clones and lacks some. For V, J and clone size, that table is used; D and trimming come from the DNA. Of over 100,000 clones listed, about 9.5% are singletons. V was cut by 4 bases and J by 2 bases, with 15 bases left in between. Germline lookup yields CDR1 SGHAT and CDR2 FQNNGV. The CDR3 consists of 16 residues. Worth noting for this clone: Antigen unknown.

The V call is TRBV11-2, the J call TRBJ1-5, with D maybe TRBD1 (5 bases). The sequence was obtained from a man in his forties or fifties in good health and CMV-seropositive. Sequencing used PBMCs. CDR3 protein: CASSYNGGVGNQPQHF. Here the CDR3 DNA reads TGTGCCAGCAGCTATAACGGGGGAGTCGGCAATCAGCCCCAGCATTTT.